This T cell receptor beta chain was sequenced for a study of technical replicates of blood from a handful of donors. Germline loops: CDR1 LNHDA, CDR2 SQIVND (reference sequence). The CDR3 is made up of 14 amino acids. Trimming took 0 bases from V and 9 from J; bases not matched to a gene: 6. Data came from immunoSEQ multiplex PCR; TCRdb stores just in-frame clones and leaves some out. This sample carries about 94,000 clones, roughly 95% of them seen once, and the ten largest clones take around 0.24%. The sequencing sample was made of T cells isolated from PBMCs. The chain recombines TRBV19 with TRBJ1-2, with 8 bases that match TRBD1. The clonotype was recovered from a human donor in good health. The DNA for the CDR3 is TGTGCCAGTAGTATAGATGTTAGACAGGGGCGCTACACCTTC. Translated: CASSIDVRQGRYTF.